This TCR beta chain is drawn from a study of shared clonotypes between healthy human individuals. Study context: CD8 memory received one plate per donor, CD8 naive two, CD4 memory three and CD4 naive three. Study-wide points: Generally, naive subsets (rather than memory subsets) showed larger estimated richness.

Per the study methods: Without quality scores, immunoSEQ junctional reads could not be filtered like full-length reads. Using immunoSEQ multiplex PCR, the repertoire was profiled, and TCRdb retains in-frame clones only, with some absent. V and J calls and clone size come straight from that table; D and trimming were deduced from the DNA. The sample lists a few million clones; around nine tenths were seen once. Adult Caucasians living in Nashville, Tennessee made up all of the donors. Trimming shortened V by 2 bases and J by 4 bases, and 9 bases separated the two germline ends. The germline V gene encodes CDR1 MDHEN and CDR2 SYDVKM. This CDR3 is built from 15 residues. A note on this clone: Antigen specificity is unknown.

The gene calls are TRBV28 and TRBJ2-6, with no clear D. Sequencing was done on a sample of naive CD4+ T cells sorted from blood. Subset noted: CD45RA+ positively selected. This receptor was identified in a man aged 18-30 years in good health. CDR3 protein: CASSLSPVGANVLTF. Here the CDR3 DNA reads TGTGCCAGCAGTTTAAGCCCAGTAGGGGCCAACGTCCTGACTTTC.